The 3 T cell receptor beta chains below all came from one sample that was sequenced in a study of T cell responses to AZD1222 COVID-19 vaccine. Repertoires were generated with immunoSEQ multiplex PCR, while TCRdb's copy carries only in-frame clones and drops some. The table has around 150,000 clones, 85% to 95% seen once; the top ten hold over 4.5%. This material consisted of peripheral blood, taken 28 days after the second AZD1222 dose. These receptors all come from an adult who received the AZD1222 COVID-19 vaccine.

The chain recombines TRBV19 with TRBJ2-3; the match to TRBD1 covers 8 bases. V trimming: 7 bases; J trimming: 2 bases; junction bases outside the gene matches: 11. Germline loops: CDR1 LNHDA, CDR2 SQIVND (reference sequence). The CDR3 spans 16 residues. The CDR3 sequence: CASNGEGQGDTDTQYF. Here the CDR3 DNA reads TGTGCCAGTAACGGTGAAGGACAGGGCGACACAGATACGCAGTATTTT.

The CDR3 sequence is CASSQDIGNNQPQHF. In nucleotides, the CDR3 is TGCGCCAGCAGCCAAGATATAGGGAACAATCAGCCCCAGCATTTT. The chain joins TRBV4-1 to TRBJ1-5; D remains ambiguous. Germline CDR1 MGHRA, CDR2 YSYEKL. This CDR3 spans 15 amino acids. Between the trimmed V and J ends, which lost 0 bases and 3 bases, there was a span of 9 bases.

The V call is TRBV7-2, the J call TRBJ2-4, with 7 bases fitting TRBD2. The CDR3 is made up of 15 amino acids. Trimming at V came to 4 bases and at J to 3 bases, leaving 6 bases not matched to a gene. CDR1 is SGHTA and CDR2 is FQGNSA in the germline V gene. The CDR3 coding sequence is TGTGCCAGCAGCTCTCCGAGGGAGGGCAAAAACATTCAGTACTTC. Amino acids: CASSSPREGKNIQYF.